This T cell receptor (beta chain) was retrieved from a study of CD8+CD57+ T cells in acquired aplastic anemia. Overall study results and limits: Over 25 shared CD8+ CDR3s appeared highly expressed within patients' immunodominant clones.

Ten or more counts support this clonotype. Antigen unknown. Researchers used genomic DNA as the template to profile TCR beta VDJ and CDR3. In TCRdb, the reads were re-called with MiXCR into one record per CDR3 protein. The profile covers 400,000 to 500,000 distinct CDR3 sequences, with roughly 64% appearing a single time and 4% taken by the ten largest. The length of the CDR3 is 15 residues. CDR1 is SGHTA and CDR2 is FQGNSA in the germline V gene. The J segment lost 8 bases and the V segment lost 5 bases, leaving 13 bases of the junction unmatched. This clonotype was obtained from a human donor in good health, serving as a control. This chain connects TRBV7-2 to TRBJ2-3, with 7 bases fitting TRBD2. The sample taken for sequencing was sorted CD4+, CD8+, or CD8+CD57+ T cells (not recorded which) from PBMCs. The CDR3 coding sequence is TGTGCCAGCAGCAACATCCGGGGGGATCTCCCTACGCAGTATTTT. This codes for CASSNIRGDLPTQYF.